The 29 T cell receptor beta chains listed next were all sequenced from one sample in a study of CD8+ T cells in alopecia areata. Extraction of RNA preceded its reverse transcription into cDNA, which served as the sequencing template. TCRdb keeps only in-frame clones here, not all; method: immunoSEQ multiplex PCR. Of over 80,000 clones in the sample, around 44% were seen once. Described treatment: oral pan-JAK inhibitor, 5-10 mg twice daily. This material consisted of CD8+ T cells sorted from blood, taken at week 24, from a patient treated with tofacitinib. The receptors come from a human donor with alopecia areata.

This clone was detected a few times. The V gene is TRBV7-3, the J gene TRBJ1-2; a possible D gene is TRBD1 (6 bases). Germline V CDR1 and CDR2: SGHTA, FQGTGA. Trimming took 2 bases from V and 4 from J, leaving 14 bases between them. CDR3 size: 15 residues. CDR3 DNA sequence: TGTGCCAGCAGCTTAGTGCGCAGGGGAGGCTATGGCTACACCTTC. This translates into CASSLVRRGGYGYTF.

This clone was counted a few times. This chain connects TRBV23-1 to TRBJ1-1; possibly TRBD1 for D (6 bases). TRBV23-1 is an ORF for which the function is uncertain. The CDR3 has 15 residues. The V end was cut by 0 bases, the J end by 5 bases, with 13 bases between. The CDR3 here is CASSQSRQGRTEAFF. CDR3 nucleotide sequence: TGCGCCAGCAGTCAATCAAGGCAGGGGAGGACTGAAGCTTTCTTT.

This clone was seen more than once but under ten times. The chain recombines TRBV28 with TRBJ2-7, with D possibly being TRBD2 (5 bases). Looked up from germline, CDR1 is MDHEN and CDR2 is SYDVKM. The V gene lost 4 bases and the J gene lost 0 bases, with 13 bases spanning the gap. This CDR3 is 15 amino acids long. The CDR3 coding sequence is TGTGCCAGCAGTTACGTGGACTCCAGCTCCTACGAGCAGTACTTC. Its translation: CASSYVDSSSYEQYF.

This chain links TRBV28 with TRBJ2-5; tentatively, D is TRBD2 (5 bases). Per germline, CDR1 MDHEN and CDR2 SYDVKM. The CDR3 totals 15 residues. V lost 5 bases and J 3 bases, leaving 16 bases between the germline ends. The CDR3 region has the DNA TGTGCCAGCAGTCCCCCAAGCGGACTGAAAGAGACCCAGTACTTC. Its translation: CASSPPSGLKETQYF.

The V call is TRBV27, the J call TRBJ2-7; D might be TRBD1 or TRBD2, each matching 5 bases. This CDR3 is 12 amino acids long. Germline V lookup: CDR1 MNHEY, CDR2 SMNVEV (reference sequence). The V end was cut by 3 bases, the J end by 6 bases, with 9 bases between. The CDR3 sequence is CASSFQGAEQYF. DNA for the CDR3: TGTGCCAGCAGTTTCCAGGGAGCCGAGCAGTACTTC.

The rearrangement links TRBV9 to TRBJ1-4; 7 nucleotides align to TRBD1. Germline CDR1 SGDLS, CDR2 YYNGEE. CDR3 length: 15 amino acids. V was pared by 3 bases and J by 6 bases, with 8 bases of the junction left unmatched. Here the CDR3 reads CASSATGTVDEKLFF. CDR3 sequence (DNA): TGTGCCAGCAGCGCCACCGGGACAGTCGATGAAAAACTGTTTTTT.

This chain uses TRBV30 with TRBJ2-7; D may match TRBD1 or TRBD2 (5 bases each). The germline V gene has CDR1 GTSNPN and CDR2 SVGIG (reference sequence). Deletions cut 4 bases from V and 2 bases from J, with 12 bases between. This CDR3 is built from 13 residues. The CDR3 coding sequence is TGTGCCTGGAATTCAGGGAGAACCTACGAGCAGTACTTC. Encoded protein: CAWNSGRTYEQYF.

The genes are TRBV7-3 and TRBJ1-1; no definite D call. Germline CDR1 reads SGHTA; CDR2 reads FQGTGA. This CDR3 is built from 16 residues. V lost 2 bases to trimming and J lost 1 base, with 14 bases between them. CDR3 sequence (DNA): TGTGCCAGCAGCTTAGGTCGAACGGCGAGGAACACTGAAGCTTTCTTT. Its protein product is CASSLGRTARNTEAFF.

The chain joins TRBV29-1 to TRBJ2-1, with D possibly matching TRBD2 (6 bases). The V gene lost 6 bases and the J gene lost 8 bases, with 17 bases spanning the gap. Germline values: CDR1 SQVTM, CDR2 ANQGSEA. The CDR3 consists of 13 residues. CDR3 nucleotides: TGCAGCGTCGATTGGGACTTTACCTATGAGCAGTTCTTC. Amino acid sequence: CSVDWDFTYEQFF.

This clone was seen a handful of times. The V and J genes are TRBV6-6 and TRBJ2-7; 11 positions agree with TRBD1. The CDR3 is 15 amino acids. Germline V gives CDR1 MNHNY, CDR2 SVGAGI (reference sequence). V was pared by 4 bases and J by 3 bases, with 5 bases of the junction left unmatched. CDR3 loop: CASSFPGQGVYEQYF. Written as DNA, the CDR3 is TGTGCCAGCAGTTTTCCGGGACAGGGGGTCTACGAGCAGTACTTC.

The rearrangement links TRBV29-1 to TRBJ2-1; D not certain. Germline loops: CDR1 SQVTM, CDR2 ANQGSEA. The CDR3 is made up of 10 amino acids. V lost 7 bases and J 9 bases, leaving 10 bases between the germline ends. The CDR3, as DNA: TGCAGCGGGGATTTAGGTGAGCAGTTCTTC. It translates to CSGDLGEQFF.

J is TRBJ1-5 and V is TRBV11-2, with TRBD1 as a possible D gene (5 bases). This CDR3 has 16 amino acids. Per germline, CDR1 SGHAT and CDR2 FQNNGV. The V gene lost 1 base and the J gene lost 4 bases, with 14 bases spanning the gap. The DNA of the CDR3 is TGTGCCAGCAGCTTAGCGACAGCTAGGGCAAATCAGCCCCAGCATTTT. Amino acids: CASSLATARANQPQHF. Drawing the rest from reference TRBV11-2 and TRBJ1-5, the complete variable domain is EAGVAQSPRYKIIEKRQSVAFWCNPISGHATLYWYQQILGQGPKLLIQFQNNGVVDDSQLPKDRFSAERLKGVDSTLKIQPAKLEDSAVYLCASSLATARANQPQHFGDGTRLSIL.

The chain's CDR3 is CAWRAVGPYEQYF. The CDR3 nucleotides are TGTGCCTGGAGGGCCGTAGGGCCCTACGAGCAGTACTTC. This rearrangement joins TRBV30 to TRBJ2-7, with D hard to call. Per germline, CDR1 GTSNPN and CDR2 SVGIG (reference sequence). Between the trimmed V and J ends, which lost 3 bases and 2 bases, there was a span of 11 bases. The CDR3 is made up of 13 amino acids.

This chain joins TRBV27 and TRBJ1-2; D call uncertain. This CDR3 spans 14 amino acids. Germline lookup yields CDR1 MNHEY and CDR2 SMNVEV (reference sequence). V gave up 0 bases and J gave up 5 bases, with 10 bases separating them. CDR3 residues: CASSLSAGGYGYTF. CDR3 nucleotides: TGTGCCAGCAGTTTATCGGCGGGAGGGTATGGCTACACCTTC.

The chain is built from TRBV27 and TRBJ2-1; the match to TRBD1 covers 9 bases. The J segment lost 7 bases and the V segment lost 0 bases, leaving 4 bases of the junction unmatched. The CDR3 extends over 15 amino acids. Germline CDR1 MNHEY, CDR2 SMNVEV (reference sequence). CDR3 in amino acids: CASSLSNRGRNEQFF. CDR3 in DNA: TGTGCCAGCAGTTTATCGAACAGGGGGCGAAATGAGCAGTTCTTC.

This chain links TRBV28 with TRBJ1-1; a possible D gene is TRBD1 (6 bases). Between the trimmed V and J ends, which lost 2 bases and 5 bases, there was a span of 12 bases. The CDR3 sequence is 14 residues long. The germline gives CDR1 MDHEN, CDR2 SYDVKM. In DNA form, the CDR3 reads TGTGCCAGCAGTTTACAGACAGGACTGACTGAAGCTTTCTTT. Protein product: CASSLQTGLTEAFF.

This chain links TRBV19 with TRBJ2-5; 8 bases are a match to TRBD2. There are 15 residues in the CDR3. In germline, CDR1 is LNHDA, CDR2 SQIVND (reference sequence). V shed 4 bases, J shed 0 bases, and the junction held 4 bases outside the gene matches. CDR3 loop: CASSTGGDYQETQYF. CDR3 nucleotides: TGTGCCAGTAGTACCGGGGGGGACTACCAAGAGACCCAGTACTTC. Full variable domain (remainder filled in from reference TRBV19 and TRBJ2-5): DGGITQSPKYLFRKEGQNVTLSCEQNLNHDAMYWYRQDPGQGLRLIYYSQIVNDFQKGDIAEGYSVSREKKESFPLTVTSAQKNPTAFYLCASSTGGDYQETQYFGPGTRLLVL.

By proportion, this clone is medium-sized. The V and J genes are TRBV7-3 and TRBJ2-7; D is undetermined. CDR1 SGHTA and CDR2 FQGTGA come from the germline V gene. V lost 2 bases and J 2 bases, leaving 7 bases between the germline ends. The CDR3 totals 13 residues. In DNA form, the CDR3 reads TGTGCCAGCAGCTTAGACCGAGCCTACGAGCAGTACTTC. Residues: CASSLDRAYEQYF.

V gene TRBV5-1 combines with J gene TRBJ2-7; tentative D call: TRBD1 (6 bases). This CDR3 spans 12 amino acids. Looked up from germline, CDR1 is SGHRS and CDR2 is YFSETQ. V was clipped by 2 bases and J by 5 bases, with 8 bases between them. The CDR3 bases are TGCGCCAGCAGCTTAACAGGGAACGAGCAGTACTTC. It translates to CASSLTGNEQYF.

The CDR3, as DNA: TGTGCCAGCAGCGACCGGGGACGGCAAGAGACCCAGTACTTC. Residues: CASSDRGRQETQYF. V usage is TRBV13 and J usage is TRBJ2-5; perhaps D is TRBD1 or TRBD2 (5 bases each). CDR3 length: 14 residues. Germline values: CDR1 PRHDT, CDR2 FYEKMQ (reference sequence). Deletions cut 5 bases from V and 2 bases from J, with 12 bases between.

The gene calls are TRBV27 and TRBJ2-7, with D possibly TRBD2 on 5 matching bases. CDR1 is MNHEY and CDR2 is SMNVEV in the germline V gene (reference sequence). The CDR3 is 15 residues long. The V end lost 2 bases, the J end lost 0 bases, and 11 bases lay between the germline ends. The CDR3 loop is CASSLSGRYSYEQYF. Written as DNA, the CDR3 is TGTGCCAGCAGTTTAAGCGGCAGGTACTCCTACGAGCAGTACTTC.

V is TRBV7-2 and J is TRBJ1-1; D not certain. Germline CDR1 SGHTA, CDR2 FQGNSA. The CDR3 is 13 amino acids. V was clipped by 3 bases and J by 0 bases, with 5 bases between them. The CDR3 DNA is TGTGCCAGCAGCTTGTCTTTGAACACTGAAGCTTTCTTT. Translated, it gives CASSLSLNTEAFF.

This clone was observed a single time. The chain couples TRBV9 to TRBJ2-7, with 9 bases lining up with TRBD1. J was trimmed by 2 bases and V by 3 bases; bases with no gene match: 6. The CDR3 extends over 15 amino acids. Per germline, CDR1 SGDLS and CDR2 YYNGEE. Here the CDR3 reads CASSGGTGPTYEQYF. CDR3 coding DNA: TGTGCCAGCAGCGGCGGGACAGGGCCCACCTACGAGCAGTACTTC.

V and J are TRBV19 and TRBJ2-7; 7 nucleotides match TRBD2. Germline lookup yields CDR1 LNHDA and CDR2 SQIVND (reference sequence). This CDR3 has 12 residues. The V gene end was trimmed by 7 bases and the J gene end by 3 bases; junction bases not matched to a gene: 3. In DNA form, the CDR3 reads TGTGCCAGTACTAGCGGCTACTACGAGCAGTACTTC. It translates to CASTSGYYEQYF.

This clone was seen a single time. The rearrangement joins TRBV7-6 to TRBJ2-1; TRBD1 is a possible D gene (7 bases). The V and J ends lost 0 bases and 9 bases respectively, with 12 bases between them. The CDR3 is 14 residues long. The V gene's germline CDR1 is SGHVS and CDR2 FNYEAQ. The CDR3 DNA is TGTGCCAGCAGCTTAGCGTTGGAGGGGGCTGAGCAGTTCTTC. Encoded protein: CASSLALEGAEQFF. The entire variable domain, with the rest obtained from reference TRBV7-6 and TRBJ2-1, is as follows: GAGVSQSPRYKVTKRGQDVALRCDPISGHVSLYWYRQALGQGPEFLTYFNYEAQQDKSGLPNDRFSAERPEGSISTLTIQRTEQRDSAMYRCASSLALEGAEQFFGPGTRLTVL.

On this clone: The sample holds other DNA sequences that translate to the same CDR3. V gene TRBV27 combines with J gene TRBJ1-2; 9 bases line up with TRBD1. CDR1 is MNHEY and CDR2 is SMNVEV in the germline V gene (reference sequence). With V trimmed by 3 bases and J by 4 bases, 3 bases remained unmatched. The length of the CDR3 is 14 residues. Here the CDR3 reads CASSLGQGGYGYTF. In DNA, the CDR3 is TGTGCCAGCAGTTTGGGACAGGGCGGCTATGGCTACACCTTC.

This chain uses TRBV9 with TRBJ2-1; D uncertain. V lost 4 bases, J lost 0 bases, and 11 bases lay in between. CDR3 length: 15 residues. Germline V CDR1 and CDR2: SGDLS, YYNGEE. The CDR3 nucleotides read TGTGCCAGCAGCTCACTCCCGAGCTCCTACAATGAGCAGTTCTTC. It is translated as CASSSLPSSYNEQFF.

The genes are TRBV4-1 and TRBJ1-4; D is unresolved. This CDR3 is built from 14 residues. CDR1 is MGHRA and CDR2 is YSYEKL in the germline V gene. V lost 4 bases and J lost 0, with 6 bases in between. The CDR3, as DNA: TGCGCCAGCAGCCGGGCTGCAACTAATGAAAAACTGTTTTTT. Amino acids: CASSRAATNEKLFF.

The chain has TRBV2 and TRBJ2-5; D is ambiguous. The germline V gene has CDR1 SNHLY and CDR2 FYNNEI. The CDR3 length is 14 residues. V lost 7 bases, J lost 2 bases, and 14 bases lay in between. The CDR3 nucleotides are TGTGCCAGCACTGACCGACTCTCTCAAGAGACCCAGTACTTC. Translation gives CASTDRLSQETQYF.